This T cell receptor (beta chain) was recovered during a study of cytomegalovirus exposure and HLA in healthy donors. Regarding the study as a whole: It was reported that the classifier diagnosed cytomegalovirus status with high specificity and sensitivity in both the original and validation cohorts. There were a few CMV-associated chains whose specificity for CMV antigens was confirmed in vitro. It was about 150 TCR beta chains that were listed as cytomegalovirus-associated.

Among the 100 to 150 subjects of the validation cohort, separate from the approximately 660-subject first cohort, were the donors. The CDR3 extends over 15 amino acids. Germline CDR1 and CDR2: SGHAT and FQNNGV. Trimming pared 5 bases from V and 2 bases from J, leaving 14 bases between. Sequencing was performed with immunoSEQ multiplex PCR; in TCRdb, only in-frame clones are kept and a portion is missing. Among more than 150,000 clones listed, 75% to 90% were seen once. Turning to this clone: Its antigen is still unknown.

J is TRBJ2-3 and V is TRBV11-2, with D perhaps matching TRBD2 (6 bases). The sequencing input was PBMCs. The receptor's source is a man aged 18 to 35 in good health and CMV-seropositive. CDR3 in amino acids: CASSPDYPNTDTQYF. The CDR3 DNA reads as TGTGCCAGCAGCCCGGACTACCCTAACACAGATACGCAGTATTTT. The whole variable domain, filled in from reference TRBV11-2 and TRBJ2-3, reads EAGVAQSPRYKIIEKRQSVAFWCNPISGHATLYWYQQILGQGPKLLIQFQNNGVVDDSQLPKDRFSAERLKGVDSTLKIQPAKLEDSAVYLCASSPDYPNTDTQYFGPGTRLTVL.